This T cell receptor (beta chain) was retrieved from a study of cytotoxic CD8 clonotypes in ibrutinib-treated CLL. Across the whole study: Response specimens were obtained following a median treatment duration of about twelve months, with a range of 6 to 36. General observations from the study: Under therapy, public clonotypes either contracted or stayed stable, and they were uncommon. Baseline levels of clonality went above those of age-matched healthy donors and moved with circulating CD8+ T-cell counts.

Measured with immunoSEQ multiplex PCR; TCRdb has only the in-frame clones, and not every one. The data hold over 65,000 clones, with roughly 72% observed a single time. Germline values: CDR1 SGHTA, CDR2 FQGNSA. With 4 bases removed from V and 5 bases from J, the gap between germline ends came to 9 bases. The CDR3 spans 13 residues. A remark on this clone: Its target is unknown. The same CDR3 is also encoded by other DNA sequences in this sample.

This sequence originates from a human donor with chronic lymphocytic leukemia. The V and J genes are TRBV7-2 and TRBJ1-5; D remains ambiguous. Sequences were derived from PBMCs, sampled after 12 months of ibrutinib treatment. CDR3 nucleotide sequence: TGTGCCAGCAGCTCCCGGGCTGATCAGCCCCAGCATTTT. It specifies CASSSRADQPQHF.